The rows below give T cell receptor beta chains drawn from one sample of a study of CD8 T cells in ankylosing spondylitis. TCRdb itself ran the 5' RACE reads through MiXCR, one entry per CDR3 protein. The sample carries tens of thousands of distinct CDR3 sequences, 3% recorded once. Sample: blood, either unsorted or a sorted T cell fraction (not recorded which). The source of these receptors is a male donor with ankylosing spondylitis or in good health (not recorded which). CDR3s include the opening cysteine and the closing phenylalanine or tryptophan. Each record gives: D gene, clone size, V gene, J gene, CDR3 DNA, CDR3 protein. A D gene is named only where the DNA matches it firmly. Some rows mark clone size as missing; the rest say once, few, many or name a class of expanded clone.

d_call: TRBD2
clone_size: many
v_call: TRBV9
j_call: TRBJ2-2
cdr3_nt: TGTGCCAGCAGCGTAGCGGGGACTATCAACACCGGGGAGCTGTTTTTT
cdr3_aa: CASSVAGTINTGELFF

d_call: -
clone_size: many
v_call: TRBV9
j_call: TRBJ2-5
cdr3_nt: TGTGCCAGCAGCGCGTCGACTGGGCCCCAAGAGACCCAGTACTTC
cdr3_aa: CASSASTGPQETQYF

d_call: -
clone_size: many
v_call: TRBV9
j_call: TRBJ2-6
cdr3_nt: TGTGCCAGCAGCGTAGAGGGGTCAGGGGCCAACGTCCTGACTTTC
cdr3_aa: CASSVEGSGANVLTF

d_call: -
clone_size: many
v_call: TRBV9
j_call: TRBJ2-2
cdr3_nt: TGTGCCAGCAGCGTATATGGGGGAGTGAACACCGGGGAGCTGTTTTTT
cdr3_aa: CASSVYGGVNTGELFF

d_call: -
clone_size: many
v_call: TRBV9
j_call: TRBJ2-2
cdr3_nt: TGTGCCAGCGGTCGGGACGGGGAGCTGTTTTTT
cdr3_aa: CASGRDGELFF

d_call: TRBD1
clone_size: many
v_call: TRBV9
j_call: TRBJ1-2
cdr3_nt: TGTGCCAGCAGCGCCTGGGACAGGGGGCATTATGGCTACACCTTC
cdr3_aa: CASSAWDRGHYGYTF

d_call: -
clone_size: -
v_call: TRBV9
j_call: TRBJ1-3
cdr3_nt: TGTGCCAGCAGCGGCCACGGATTAAACACCATATATTTT
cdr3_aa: CASSGHGLNTIYF

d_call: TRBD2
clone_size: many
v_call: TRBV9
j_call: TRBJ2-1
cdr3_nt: TGTGCCAGCAGCGTGGATAGCGGGTTCTACAATGAGCAGTTCTTC
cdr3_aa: CASSVDSGFYNEQFF

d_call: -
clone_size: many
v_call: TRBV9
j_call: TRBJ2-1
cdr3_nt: TGTGCCAGCAGCTCTTCCGGGACCGCCACCTACAATGAGCAGTTCTTC
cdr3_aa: CASSSSGTATYNEQFF

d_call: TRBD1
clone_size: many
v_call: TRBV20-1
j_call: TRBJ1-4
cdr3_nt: TGCAGTTCTAGGGGGCTCAATAATGAAAAACTGTTTTTT
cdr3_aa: CSSRGLNNEKLFF

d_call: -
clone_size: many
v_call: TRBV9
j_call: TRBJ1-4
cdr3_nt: TGTGCCAGCAGCGTAAAGGGGGCTAATGAAAAACTGTTTTTT
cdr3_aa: CASSVKGANEKLFF

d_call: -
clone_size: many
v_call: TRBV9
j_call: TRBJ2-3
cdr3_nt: TGTGCCAGCAGCGTAACAGATAACACAGATACGCAGTATTTT
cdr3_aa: CASSVTDNTDTQYF

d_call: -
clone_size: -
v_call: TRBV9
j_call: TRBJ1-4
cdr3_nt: TGTGCCAGCAGCGTCTCTACCGGGGGGAATGAAAAACTGTTTTTT
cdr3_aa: CASSVSTGGNEKLFF

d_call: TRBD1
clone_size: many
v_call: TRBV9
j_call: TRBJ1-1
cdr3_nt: TGTGCCAGCAGCGCCGCAGGGGGGAACACTGAAGCTTTCTTT
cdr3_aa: CASSAAGGNTEAFF

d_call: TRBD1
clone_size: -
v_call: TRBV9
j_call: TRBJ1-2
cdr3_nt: TGTGCCAGCAGCGTAGAACAGGGGGGCTATGGCTACACCTTC
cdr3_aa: CASSVEQGGYGYTF

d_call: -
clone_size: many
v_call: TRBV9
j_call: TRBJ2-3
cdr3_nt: TGTGCCAGCAGCCTAGGGCCGTCAAGCACAGATACGCAGTATTTT
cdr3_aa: CASSLGPSSTDTQYF

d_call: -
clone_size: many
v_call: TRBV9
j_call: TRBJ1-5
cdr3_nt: TGTGCCAGCAGCGACGGGACAAACAATCAGCCCCAGCATTTT
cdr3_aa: CASSDGTNNQPQHF

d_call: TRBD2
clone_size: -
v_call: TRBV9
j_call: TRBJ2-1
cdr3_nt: TGTGCCAGCAGCGTAGTTCGAGCGGGAGGGGAGAATGAGCAGTTCTTC
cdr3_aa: CASSVVRAGGENEQFF

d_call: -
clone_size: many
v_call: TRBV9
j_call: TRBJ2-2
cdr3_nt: TGTGCCAGCAGCGTGACGTTAACGAACACCGGGGAGCTGTTTTTT
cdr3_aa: CASSVTLTNTGELFF

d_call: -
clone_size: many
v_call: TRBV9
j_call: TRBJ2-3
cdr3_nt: TGTGCCAGCATCCCGGGACCACACACAGATACGCAGTATTTT
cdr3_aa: CASIPGPHTDTQYF

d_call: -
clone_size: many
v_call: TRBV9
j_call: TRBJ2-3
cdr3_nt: TGTGCCAGCAGCGGGAGGACAGCGGGGAGAGAGGCAGATACGCAGTATTTT
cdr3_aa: CASSGRTAGREADTQYF

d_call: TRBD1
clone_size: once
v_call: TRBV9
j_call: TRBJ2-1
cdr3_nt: TGTGCCAGCAGCCAGGGACAGGGATACAATGAGCAGTTCTTC
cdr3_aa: CASSQGQGYNEQFF

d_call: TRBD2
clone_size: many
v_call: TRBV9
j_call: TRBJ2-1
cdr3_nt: TGTGCCAGCAGCGAGAGTAGCGGGGGGTATGAGCAGTTCTTC
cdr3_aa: CASSESSGGYEQFF

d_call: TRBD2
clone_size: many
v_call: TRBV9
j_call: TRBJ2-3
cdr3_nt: TGTGCCAGCGGGACTAGCGGGCCCACAGATACGCAGTATTTT
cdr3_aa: CASGTSGPTDTQYF

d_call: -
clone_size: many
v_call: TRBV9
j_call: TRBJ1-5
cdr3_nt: TGTGCCAGCAGCCCGGGACTTCTTAGCAATCAGCCCCAGCATTTT
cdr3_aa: CASSPGLLSNQPQHF

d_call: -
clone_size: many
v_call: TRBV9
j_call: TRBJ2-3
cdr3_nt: TGTGCCAGCAGCCAAATTGGGACACCTACAGATACGCAGTATTTT
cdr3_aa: CASSQIGTPTDTQYF

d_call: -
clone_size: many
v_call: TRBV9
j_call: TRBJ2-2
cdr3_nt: TGTGCCAGCAGCGTATTTAGGGGGGAGGCCCAGTTCGCGAACACCGGGGAGCTGTTTTTT
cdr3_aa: CASSVFRGEAQFANTGELFF

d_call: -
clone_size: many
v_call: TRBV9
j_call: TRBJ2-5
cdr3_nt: TGTGCCAGCAGCGTAGATCCGGGTATGGAGACCCAGTACTTC
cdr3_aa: CASSVDPGMETQYF

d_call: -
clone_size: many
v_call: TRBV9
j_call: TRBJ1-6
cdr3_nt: TGTGCCAGCAGCGTAGGCGAGGTTCATTCACCCCTCCACTTT
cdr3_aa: CASSVGEVHSPLHF

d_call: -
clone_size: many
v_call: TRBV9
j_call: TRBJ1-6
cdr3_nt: TGTGCCAGCAGCGTAGGCCGGGAGGGTTCACCCCTCCACTTT
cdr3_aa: CASSVGREGSPLHF

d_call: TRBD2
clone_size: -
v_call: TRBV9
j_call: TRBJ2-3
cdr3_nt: TGTGCCAGCAGCGTAGCCCCTCTGGGGACTAGCGGGGGGTATACGCAGTATTTT
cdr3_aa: CASSVAPLGTSGGYTQYF

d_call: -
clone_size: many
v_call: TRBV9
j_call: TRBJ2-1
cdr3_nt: TGTGCCAGCAGCGTAGTGGACCAGAACAATGAGCAGTTCTTC
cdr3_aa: CASSVVDQNNEQFF

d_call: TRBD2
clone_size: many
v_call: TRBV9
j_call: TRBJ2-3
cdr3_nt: TGTGCCAGCAGCGTAGACCAGGGAGGGGATACGCAGTATTTT
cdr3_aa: CASSVDQGGDTQYF

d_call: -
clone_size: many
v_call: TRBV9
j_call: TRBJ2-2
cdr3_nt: TGTGCCAGCAGCCCCCTTCCCGGGGAGCTGTTTTTT
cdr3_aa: CASSPLPGELFF

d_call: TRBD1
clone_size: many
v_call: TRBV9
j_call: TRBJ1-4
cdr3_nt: TGTGCCAGCAGCTCGGGGACAGGAGCTAATGAAAAACTGTTTTTT
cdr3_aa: CASSSGTGANEKLFF

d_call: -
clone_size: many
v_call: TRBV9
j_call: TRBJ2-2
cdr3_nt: TGTGCCAGCAGCGTAAAATCTGCGGGGGCCTTGAACACCGGGGAGCTGTTTTTT
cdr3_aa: CASSVKSAGALNTGELFF

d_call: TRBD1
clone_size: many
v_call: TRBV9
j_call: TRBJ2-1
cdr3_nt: TGTGCCAGCAGCGTAGACCCCCTGGACAGGGTGATCACTGAGCAGTTCTTC
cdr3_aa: CASSVDPLDRVITEQFF

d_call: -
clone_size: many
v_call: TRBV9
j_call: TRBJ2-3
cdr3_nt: TGTGCCAGCAGCGTAGTCGGGCAGGGGAACACAGATACGCAGTATTTT
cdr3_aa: CASSVVGQGNTDTQYF

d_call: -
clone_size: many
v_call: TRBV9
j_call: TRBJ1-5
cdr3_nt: TGTGCCAGCAGCGTAGATCCCGGCGACGGTCAGCCCCAGCATTTT
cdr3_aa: CASSVDPGDGQPQHF

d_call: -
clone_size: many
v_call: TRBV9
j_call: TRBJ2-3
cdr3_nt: TGTGCCAGCAGCCCAAGCGGAGGGAGGGATACGCAGTATTTT
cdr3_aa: CASSPSGGRDTQYF

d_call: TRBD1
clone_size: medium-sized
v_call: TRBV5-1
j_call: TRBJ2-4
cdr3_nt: TGCGCCCCGCCCCGGGCAGGGGGCGACAAAAACATTCAGTACTTC
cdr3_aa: CAPPRAGGDKNIQYF

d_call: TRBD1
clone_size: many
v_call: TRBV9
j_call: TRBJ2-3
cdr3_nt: TGTGCCAGCAGCCCCCACAGGGGGCCGCATACGCAGTATTTT
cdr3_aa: CASSPHRGPHTQYF